Included here is one T cell receptor (beta chain) sequence, with context. This clone was picked up a small number of times. Its antigen is not yet known. No much larger clonotype is one base removed from it; base qualities were not supplied. This record comes from a study of control samples from healthy donors and cancer patients (dated by TCRdb to the early 2020s). The library was made by the immunoSEQ multiplex PCR assay. Imported from immuneACCESS, the table was reduced by TCRdb to in-frame sequences with V and J called. These copies leave out some clones; in studies compared against another copy, an unresolved V gene accounts for under half, and the cause of the remainder is not known. The sample has about 75,000 clones on record, about 93% of them singletons. Of the sample, about 6.2% is held by the ten largest clones. Sequences LGHNA (CDR1) and YSLEER (CDR2) are obtained from the germline V gene. V and J are truncated by 0 bases and 2 bases respectively, leaving an intervening sequence of 8 bases. The CDR3, from cysteine to phenylalanine, totals 16 residues. Of the read, only the CDR3 DNA is kept; its 48 bases are in frame from base 1.

The sequence came from a woman in her thirties or forties in good health. The chain uses TRBV4-3 and TRBJ2-6; the D gene assignment is ambiguous. Sequencing was carried out using blood. The CDR3 corresponds to CASSQDEGTGANVLTF. In nucleotides, the sequence is TGCGCCAGCAGCCAAGATGAAGGGACTGGGGCCAACGTCCTGACTTTC.